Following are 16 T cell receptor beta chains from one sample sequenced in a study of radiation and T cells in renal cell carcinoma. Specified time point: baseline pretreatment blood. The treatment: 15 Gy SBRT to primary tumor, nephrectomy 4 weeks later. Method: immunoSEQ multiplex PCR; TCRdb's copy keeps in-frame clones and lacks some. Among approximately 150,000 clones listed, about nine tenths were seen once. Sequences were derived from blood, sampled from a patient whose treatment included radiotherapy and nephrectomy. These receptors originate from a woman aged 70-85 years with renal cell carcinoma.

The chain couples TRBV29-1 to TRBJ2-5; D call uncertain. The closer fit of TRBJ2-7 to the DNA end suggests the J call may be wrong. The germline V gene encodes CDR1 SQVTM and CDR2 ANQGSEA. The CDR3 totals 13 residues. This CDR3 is CSVEDSELGEQYF. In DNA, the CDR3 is TGCAGCGTTGAAGATTCGGAGCTAGGCGAGCAGTACTTC.

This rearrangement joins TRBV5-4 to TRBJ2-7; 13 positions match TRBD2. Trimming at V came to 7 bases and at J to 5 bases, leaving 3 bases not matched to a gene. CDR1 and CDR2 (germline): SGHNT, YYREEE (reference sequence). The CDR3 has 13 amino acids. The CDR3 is CASLLAGGHEQYF. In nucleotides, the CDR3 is TGTGCCAGCTTACTAGCGGGGGGGCACGAGCAGTACTTC.

In nucleotides, the CDR3 is TGCGCCAGCAGCTTGGCCCAGGTTGTTGATGGCTACACCTTC. It encodes CASSLAQVVDGYTF. The chain employs TRBV5-1 and TRBJ1-2, with no clear D. The CDR3 consists of 14 residues. Between the trimmed V and J ends, which lost 0 bases and 6 bases, there was a span of 12 bases. The germline V gene encodes CDR1 SGHRS and CDR2 YFSETQ.

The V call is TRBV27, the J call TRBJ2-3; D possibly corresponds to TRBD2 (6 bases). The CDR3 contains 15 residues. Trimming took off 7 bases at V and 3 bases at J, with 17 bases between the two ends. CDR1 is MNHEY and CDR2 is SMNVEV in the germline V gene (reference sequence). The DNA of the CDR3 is TGTGCCAGCACCACGGGCGGGGTCGGAACAGATACGCAGTATTTT. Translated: CASTTGGVGTDTQYF.

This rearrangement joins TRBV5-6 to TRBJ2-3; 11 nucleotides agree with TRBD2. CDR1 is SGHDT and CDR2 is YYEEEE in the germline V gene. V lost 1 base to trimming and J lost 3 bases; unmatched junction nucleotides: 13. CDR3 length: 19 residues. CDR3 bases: TGTGCCAGCAGCTTGTATGTAGCGGGGGGGCGATTGAGTACAGATACGCAGTATTTT. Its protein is CASSLYVAGGRLSTDTQYF.

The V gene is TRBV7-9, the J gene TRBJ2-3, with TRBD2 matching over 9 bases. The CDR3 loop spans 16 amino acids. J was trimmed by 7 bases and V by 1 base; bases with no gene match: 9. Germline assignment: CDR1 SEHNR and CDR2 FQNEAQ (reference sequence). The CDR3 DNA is TGTGCCAGCAGCTTAGTCAGCGGGGGGTACCACCATACGCAGTATTTT. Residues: CASSLVSGGYHHTQYF.

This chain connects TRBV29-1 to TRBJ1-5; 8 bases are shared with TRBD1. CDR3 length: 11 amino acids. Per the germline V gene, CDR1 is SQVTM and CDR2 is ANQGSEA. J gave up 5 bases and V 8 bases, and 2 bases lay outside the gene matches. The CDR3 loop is CSQGADQPQHF. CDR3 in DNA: TGCAGCCAGGGGGCGGATCAGCCCCAGCATTTT. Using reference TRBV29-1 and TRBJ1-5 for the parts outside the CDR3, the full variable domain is SAVISQKPSRDICQRGTSLTIQCQVDSQVTMMFWYRQQPGQSLTLIATANQGSEATYESGFVIDKFPISRPNLTFSTLTVSNMSPEDSSIYLCSQGADQPQHFGDGTRLSIL.

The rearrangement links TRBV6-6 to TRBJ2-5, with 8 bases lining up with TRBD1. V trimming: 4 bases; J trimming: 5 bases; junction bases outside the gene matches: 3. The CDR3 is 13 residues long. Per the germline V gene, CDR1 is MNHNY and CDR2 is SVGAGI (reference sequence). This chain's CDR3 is CASSFRGRETQYF. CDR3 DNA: TGTGCCAGCAGTTTCAGGGGGCGGGAGACCCAGTACTTC.

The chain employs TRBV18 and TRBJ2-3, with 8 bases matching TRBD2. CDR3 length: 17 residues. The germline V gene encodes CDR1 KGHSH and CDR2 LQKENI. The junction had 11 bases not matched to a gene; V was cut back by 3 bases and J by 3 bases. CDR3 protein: CASSPLKVAGSTDTQYF. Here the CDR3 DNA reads TGTGCCAGCTCACCCCTCAAGGTAGCGGGGAGTACAGATACGCAGTATTTT.

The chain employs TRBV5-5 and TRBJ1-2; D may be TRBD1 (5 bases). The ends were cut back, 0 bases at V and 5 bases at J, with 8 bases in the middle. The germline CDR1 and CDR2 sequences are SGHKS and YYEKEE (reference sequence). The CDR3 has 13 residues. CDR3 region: CASSLAGPYGYTF. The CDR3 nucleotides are TGTGCCAGCAGCTTGGCGGGGCCTTATGGCTACACCTTC.

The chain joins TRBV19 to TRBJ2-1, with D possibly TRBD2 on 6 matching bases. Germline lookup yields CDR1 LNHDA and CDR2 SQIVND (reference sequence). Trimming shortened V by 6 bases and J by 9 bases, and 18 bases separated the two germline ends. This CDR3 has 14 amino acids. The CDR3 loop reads CASSLIGTAGEQFF. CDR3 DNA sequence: TGTGCCAGTAGCCTAATAGGGACTGCGGGTGAGCAGTTCTTC.

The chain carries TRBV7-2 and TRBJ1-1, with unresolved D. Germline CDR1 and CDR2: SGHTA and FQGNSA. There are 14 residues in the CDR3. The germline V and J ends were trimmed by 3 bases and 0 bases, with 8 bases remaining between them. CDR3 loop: CASSLRLMNTEAFF. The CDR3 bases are TGTGCCAGCAGCTTGAGGTTGATGAACACTGAAGCTTTCTTT.

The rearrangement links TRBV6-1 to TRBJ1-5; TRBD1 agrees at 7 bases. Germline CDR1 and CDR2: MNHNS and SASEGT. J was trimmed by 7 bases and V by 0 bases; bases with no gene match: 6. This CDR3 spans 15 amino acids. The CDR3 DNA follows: TGTGCCAGCAGTGAAGCGGAACAGGGGTGGCAGCCCCAGCATTTT. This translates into CASSEAEQGWQPQHF.

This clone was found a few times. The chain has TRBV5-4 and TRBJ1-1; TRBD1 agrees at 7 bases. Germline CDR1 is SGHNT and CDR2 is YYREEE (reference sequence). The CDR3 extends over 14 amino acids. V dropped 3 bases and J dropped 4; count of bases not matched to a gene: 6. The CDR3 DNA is TGTGCCAGCAGCTCACAGGGGTCCGTCACTGAAGCTTTCTTT. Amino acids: CASSSQGSVTEAFF.

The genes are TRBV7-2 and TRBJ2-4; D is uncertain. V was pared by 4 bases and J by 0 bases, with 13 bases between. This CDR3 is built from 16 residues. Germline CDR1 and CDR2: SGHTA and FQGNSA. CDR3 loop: CASSSSSTGAKNIQYF. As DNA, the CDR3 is TGTGCCAGCAGCTCGTCGTCCACCGGAGCCAAAAACATTCAGTACTTC.

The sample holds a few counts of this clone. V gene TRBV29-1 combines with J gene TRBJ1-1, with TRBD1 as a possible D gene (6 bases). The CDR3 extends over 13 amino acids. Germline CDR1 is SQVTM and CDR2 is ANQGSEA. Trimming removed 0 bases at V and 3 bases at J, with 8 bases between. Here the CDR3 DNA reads TGCAGCGTTGAAGAGGGGGCGGACACTGAAGCTTTCTTT. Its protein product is CSVEEGADTEAFF.